This TCR beta chain originates from a study of high-grade serous ovarian cancer treatment subgroups. Data came from immunoSEQ multiplex PCR; TCRdb stores just in-frame clones and leaves some out. The table lists around 5,200 clones, 60% to 85% of them singletons. Tumor samples were taken before definitive surgery or chemotherapy. Germline CDR1 is SGHTA and CDR2 is FQGNSA. Trimming took 1 base from V and 5 from J; bases not matched to a gene: 5. This CDR3 region has 15 residues. This rearrangement joins TRBV7-2 to TRBJ1-5, with 7 bases aligning to TRBD1. This clonotype was obtained from a human donor with high-grade serous ovarian cancer. The sequenced sample was tumor tissue. The CDR3 DNA is TGTGCCAGCAGCTTAGAGGGGGCGCGAGATCAGCCCCAGCATTTT. Encoded protein: CASSLEGARDQPQHF.